This TCR beta chain was retrieved from a study of T cells after yellow fever vaccination. This clonotype was detected only a few times. The CDR3 covers 17 residues. The V gene lost 7 bases and the J gene lost 4 bases, with 22 bases spanning the gap. Germline CDR1 MNHEY, CDR2 SVGAGI. 5'RACE template switching generated TCR cDNA, adding a universal primer site and UMIs. A single record per CDR3 protein comes from TCRdb applying MiXCR to the 5' RACE reads. Of over 45,000 distinct CDR3 sequences detected, around 5.4% appear once; the ten largest clones hold around a third. The study's findings and limits: Contaminants from the bulk population, in the form of abundant clonotypes, could be found in FACS-sorted repertoires.

The TCR comes from a man younger than 35 who received the YFV17D yellow fever vaccine. The rearrangement joins TRBV6-5 to TRBJ2-2, with no clear D. This specimen consisted of PBMCs, either bulk or a sorted T-cell subset (CD4+, CD8+, memory, or dextramer-sorted; not recorded which), obtained on the day of the yellow fever booster vaccination. The DNA of the CDR3 is TGTGCCAGCACCCAGGATCCCGGCGGTTCGATCACCGGGGAGCTGTTTTTT. Protein sequence: CASTQDPGGSITGELFF.